This T cell receptor beta chain is drawn from a study of human T cells and chemical hapten exposure. Study as a whole: The sensitizer, 2% DPC, was used on around 2 cm by around 2 cm of upper inner arm skin. Variability of per-sample TCR yields stemmed mainly from small differences in pooled library volume.

This clonotype was counted ten times or more. Its antigen remains unidentified. Time point indicated: patch test 1, 2 weeks after DPC sensitization. The treatment denotes: therapeutic diphenylcyclopropenone sensitization with weekly scalp DPC. Trimming took off 8 bases at V and 4 bases at J, with 9 bases between the two ends. This CDR3 has 13 amino acids. From germline, CDR1 is LGHDT and CDR2 YNNKEL (reference sequence). Study-wide findings and caveats: TCRs at a frequency above 1 in 1000 stayed unchanged with DPC sensitization.

The library tagged each cDNA molecule with unique molecular identifiers. TCRdb re-called the RACE reads with MiXCR, one entry per CDR3 protein. Of some 400,000 distinct CDR3 sequences listed, more than 4.5% are singletons. This TCR derives from a woman aged 50 to 65 with alopecia areata. Some clones in this sample may be carry-over from other donors' samples. The V call is TRBV3-1, the J call TRBJ2-6; D is undetermined. Sequencing used whole blood, obtained in connection with sensitization to the hapten diphenylcyclopropenone (DPC). In DNA form, the CDR3 reads TGTGCCAGCTGCCTAAGGGGGGCCAACGTCCTGACTTTC. Translation gives CASCLRGANVLTF.